The present TCR beta chain was sequenced within a study of shared clonotypes between healthy human individuals. Overall study: Serving as donors were a couple of women and three men, whose ages spanned 18 to 49.

This clone was seen once. Its specificity is not known. The table came from immunoSEQ multiplex PCR; TCRdb's copy has only in-frame clones and leaves some out. The sample lists some 92,000 clones; roughly 45% were seen once. The germline V gene encodes CDR1 SGHVS and CDR2 FQNEAQ. The CDR3 extends over 15 amino acids. V lost 1 base to trimming and J lost 4 bases; unmatched junction nucleotides: 4. Study observations and caveats: The donor pool, a small one, limited the genetic and exposure-history diversity represented.

Participating donors were healthy, HIV-negative adults free of recent acute infections or vaccinations. The sequencing sample was made of PBMCs. This TCR was recovered from a woman aged 35 to 49 in good health. Some clones in this sample may be carry-over from other donors' samples. This chain connects TRBV7-8 to TRBJ2-7; TRBD2 matches at 10 bases. The CDR3 sequence is CASSLGLAGEYEQYF. In DNA, the CDR3 is TGTGCCAGCAGCTTAGGACTAGCGGGTGAATACGAGCAGTACTTC.